This TCR beta chain emerged from a study of shared clonotypes between healthy human individuals. General observations from the study: All-four-donor shared clonotypes had higher generation probabilities than non-shared clonotypes did.

This clone appeared once. Its antigen is not known. The repertoire was sequenced with immunoSEQ multiplex PCR; TCRdb's copy has only in-frame clones and lacks some. The profile shows 2,500,000 or so clones, 90% to 95% of them singletons. The V and J ends lost 10 bases and 2 bases respectively, with 14 bases between them. This CDR3 is built from 13 residues. Per the germline V gene, CDR1 is MDHEN and CDR2 is SYDVKM. The chain recombines TRBV28 with TRBJ1-1, with D uncertain. This clonotype was obtained from a man younger than 30 in good health. Sequencing was performed on naive CD4+ T cells sorted from blood. Specified subset: CD45RA+ positively selected. In DNA form, the CDR3 reads TGTGCCAACTCGCTGGCGGGCAACACTGAAGCTTTCTTT. This translates into CANSLAGNTEAFF.